This paragraph reports one T cell receptor (beta chain). This entry comes from a study of blood T cell repertoires in COVID-19. The wider study: The analysed material was cDNA or gDNA that came from T cells, B-cell-depleted T cells, or PBMCs.

Germline CDR1 reads MNHEY; CDR2 reads SMNVEV (reference sequence). The trim removed 5 bases at V and 4 bases at J, leaving 11 bases unmatched. The CDR3 totals 17 residues. The method was immunoSEQ multiplex PCR; TCRdb's version includes in-frame clones alone and lacks a portion of them. There are approximately 31,000 clones in the sample; 85% occur only once, and around 17% lies in the top ten. The material sequenced was peripheral blood. This TCR came from a woman aged 55-70 years with active COVID-19. The V and J genes are TRBV27 and TRBJ2-1, with TRBD2 identical over 10 bases. Written as DNA, the CDR3 is TGTGCCAGCAGTCTAGGGACTAGCGTTAGGGGTTACAATGAGCAGTTCTTC. Protein sequence: CASSLGTSVRGYNEQFF.